These T cell receptor beta chains were read from a single sample in a study of control samples from healthy donors and cancer patients. The repertoire was sequenced with immunoSEQ multiplex PCR; TCRdb's copy has only in-frame clones and lacks some. The repertoire consists of around 68,000 clones, with 75% to 85% occurring once and the leading ten covering around 14%. Sequences were obtained from blood. These receptors came from a man aged 55 to 70 in good health. CDR3s include the opening cysteine and the closing phenylalanine or tryptophan. A D gene is named only where the DNA matches it firmly. Clone sizes are given selectively: once, few, many, or a class where the clone is expanded.

size | J | V | D | CDR3 | DNA
- | TRBJ2-1 | TRBV6-5 | - | CASSYSSSWNEQFF | TGTGCCAGCAGTTACTCGTCTAGCTGGAATGAGCAGTTCTTC
- | TRBJ2-7 | TRBV7-2 | - | CASSLSPGSYEQYF | TGTGCCAGCAGCTTATCCCCAGGTTCGTACGAGCAGTACTTC
- | TRBJ1-2 | TRBV9 | - | CASSVGDRGPYGYTF | TGTGCCAGCAGCGTAGGGGATCGAGGCCCTTATGGCTACACCTTC
- | TRBJ1-6 | TRBV14 | TRBD1 | CASSRTTGVLINSPLHF | TGTGCCAGCAGCCGAACGACAGGGGTTCTCATTAATTCACCCCTCCACTTT
- | TRBJ2-1 | TRBV6-2/TRBV6-3 | TRBD2 | CASSSSLAGRDIYNEQFF | TGTGCCAGCAGTTCCTCTTTAGCGGGAAGGGATATCTACAATGAGCAGTTCTTC
- | TRBJ2-5 | TRBV4-3 | TRBD2 | CASSQGLAGTDKTQYF | TGCGCCAGCAGCCAAGGGCTAGCGGGAACAGACAAGACCCAGTACTTC
- | TRBJ2-1 | TRBV6-2/TRBV6-3 | - | CASSPRSGVGEQFF | TGTGCCAGCAGTCCACGTTCGGGAGTAGGTGAGCAGTTCTTC
- | TRBJ1-2 | TRBV11-1 | TRBD1 | CASSLAGQGSYTF | TGTGCCAGCAGCTTAGCGGGACAGGGGAGCTACACCTTC
- | TRBJ2-2 | TRBV30 | - | CAWTLPGSGELFF | TGTGCCTGGACCCTCCCCGGTTCCGGGGAGCTGTTTTTT
- | TRBJ2-5 | TRBV6-2/TRBV6-3 | - | CASSYGVGKETQYF | TGTGCCAGCAGTTACGGGGTAGGGAAAGAGACCCAGTACTTC
few | TRBJ1-5 | TRBV4-1 | - | CASSQDGLLTQPQHF | TGCGCCAGCAGCCAGGACGGACTCCTGACTCAGCCCCAGCATTTT
- | TRBJ2-1 | TRBV29-1 | - | CSALADRTVEYNEQFF | TGCAGCGCACTCGCCGATCGAACCGTGGAGTACAATGAGCAGTTCTTC
- | TRBJ2-7 | TRBV7-2 | - | CASSRTLLVEQYF | TGTGCCAGCAGCCGTACGCTCTTAGTCGAGCAGTACTTC
- | TRBJ2-2 | TRBV5-1 | - | CASSLGGDTGELFF | TGCGCCAGCAGCTTGGGGGGGGACACCGGGGAGCTGTTTTTT
- | TRBJ2-1 | TRBV3-1/TRBV3-2 | TRBD2 | CASSQRGTSVRNEQFF | TGTGCCAGCAGCCAAAGGGGGACTAGCGTCAGGAATGAGCAGTTCTTC
- | TRBJ1-4 | TRBV15 | - | CATSRDKGGNEKLFF | TGTGCCACCAGCAGAGATAAGGGAGGGAATGAAAAACTGTTTTTT
- | TRBJ1-6 | TRBV5-8 | - | CASSPGNNSPLHF | TGTGCCAGCAGCCCGGGCAATAATTCACCCCTCCACTTT
- | TRBJ1-4 | TRBV7-8 | - | CASSRDPHGNNEKLFF | TGTGCCAGCAGCCGGGACCCTCACGGTAATAATGAAAAACTGTTTTTT